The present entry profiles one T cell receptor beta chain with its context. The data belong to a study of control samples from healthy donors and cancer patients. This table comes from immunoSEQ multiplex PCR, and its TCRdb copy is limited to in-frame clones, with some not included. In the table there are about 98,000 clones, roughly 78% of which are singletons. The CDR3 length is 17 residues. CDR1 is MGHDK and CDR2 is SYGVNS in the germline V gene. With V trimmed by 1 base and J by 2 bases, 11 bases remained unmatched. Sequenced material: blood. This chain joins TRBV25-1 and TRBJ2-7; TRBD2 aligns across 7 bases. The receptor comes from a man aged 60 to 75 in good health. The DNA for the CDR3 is TGTGCCAGCAGTGAATCCCAAGGACCAGCGGGAACCTACGAGCAGTACTTC. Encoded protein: CASSESQGPAGTYEQYF.